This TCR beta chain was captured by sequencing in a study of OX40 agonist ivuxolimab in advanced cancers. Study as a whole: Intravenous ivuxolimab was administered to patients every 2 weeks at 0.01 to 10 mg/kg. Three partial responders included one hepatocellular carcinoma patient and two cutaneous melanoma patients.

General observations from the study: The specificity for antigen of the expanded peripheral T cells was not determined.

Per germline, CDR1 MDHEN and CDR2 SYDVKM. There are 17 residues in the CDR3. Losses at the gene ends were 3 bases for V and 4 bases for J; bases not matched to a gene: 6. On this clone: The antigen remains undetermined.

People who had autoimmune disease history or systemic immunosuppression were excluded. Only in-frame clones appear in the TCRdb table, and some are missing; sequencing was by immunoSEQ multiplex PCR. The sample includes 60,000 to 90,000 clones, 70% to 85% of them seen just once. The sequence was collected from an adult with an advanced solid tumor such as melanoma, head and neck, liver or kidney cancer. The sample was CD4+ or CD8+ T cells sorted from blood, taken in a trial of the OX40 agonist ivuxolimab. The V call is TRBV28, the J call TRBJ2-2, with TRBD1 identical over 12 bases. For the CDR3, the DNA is TGTGCCAGCAGTTTCTTCTGGGACAGGGGGCGCACCGGGGAGCTGTTTTTT. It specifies CASSFFWDRGRTGELFF.